This entry lists 18 T cell receptor beta chains sequenced from one sample in a study of blood T cell repertoires in COVID-19. The assay was immunoSEQ multiplex PCR, and TCRdb's table has in-frame clones only and misses some. The data hold over 150,000 clones, with 87% observed a single time. The sequenced sample consisted of peripheral blood. These receptors originate from a woman aged 55-75 years who had recovered from COVID-19.

The chain uses TRBV7-3 and TRBJ2-2; no reliable D call. The V end was cut by 5 bases, the J end by 6 bases, with 13 bases between. Germline V gene sequence: CDR1 SGHTA, CDR2 FQGTGA. This CDR3 has 14 amino acids. CDR3 sequence: CASSPGLGSGELFF. The CDR3 DNA follows: TGTGCCAGCAGCCCGGGTCTCGGGTCCGGGGAGCTGTTTTTT. The full variable domain, completed using reference TRBV7-3 and TRBJ2-2, is GAGVSQTPSNKVTEKGKYVELRCDPISGHTALYWYRQSLGQGPEFLIYFQGTGAADDSGLPNDRFFAVRPEGSVSTLKIQRTERGDSAVYLCASSPGLGSGELFFGEGSRLTVL.

The chain recombines TRBV27 with TRBJ1-1; D is undetermined. The CDR3 runs to 15 residues. Trimming cost V 3 bases and J 4 bases, with 15 bases left between them. Germline V gene data show CDR1 as MNHEY and CDR2 as SMNVEV (reference sequence). The CDR3 DNA follows: TGTGCCAGCAGTTTTGGTCTCAGGTCTGGCACTGAAGCTTTCTTT. Protein sequence: CASSFGLRSGTEAFF.

This rearrangement joins TRBV6-4 to TRBJ1-5, with D possibly TRBD1 on 5 matching bases. The germline gives CDR1 MRHNA, CDR2 SNTAGT. The CDR3 sequence is 14 residues long. The V and J ends lost 9 bases and 7 bases respectively, with 19 bases between them. The CDR3 DNA is TGTGCCAGACGTAGGGAGGGGTCGGGACAGCCCCAGCATTTT. Translating it yields CARRREGSGQPQHF.

V is TRBV18 and J is TRBJ1-6, with 8 bases aligning to TRBD1. Per germline, CDR1 KGHSH and CDR2 LQKENI. The CDR3 runs 14 residues. With V trimmed by 5 bases and J by 13 bases, 10 bases remained unmatched. The CDR3 bases are TGTGCCAGCTCAAAGGACAGGGTCGCATCTCCCCTCCACTTT. This sequence encodes CASSKDRVASPLHF.

The chain uses TRBV6-5 and TRBJ2-7; 8 nucleotides align to TRBD1. The CDR3 runs to 13 residues. Germline V gives CDR1 MNHEY, CDR2 SVGAGI. Germline trimming cut 6 bases from V and 5 bases from J; bases unmatched to any gene: 6. CDR3 protein: CASRRGQGDEQYF. The DNA of the CDR3 is TGTGCCAGCAGGCGAGGACAGGGTGACGAGCAGTACTTC.

V usage is TRBV2 and J usage is TRBJ1-3; D not certain. CDR3 length equals 16 residues. Germline-derived CDR1 and CDR2 are SNHLY and FYNNEI. V lost 6 bases and J lost 0, with 15 bases in between. The CDR3 loop reads CASSQGRRNSGNTIYF. CDR3 bases: TGTGCCAGCAGCCAAGGGCGGAGGAACTCTGGAAACACCATATATTTT.

This chain joins TRBV6-5 and TRBJ1-4; TRBD1 aligns across 8 bases. The germline V gene encodes CDR1 MNHEY and CDR2 SVGAGI. The CDR3 is 12 residues long. Trimming cost V 5 bases and J 8 bases; bases outside gene matches: 1. The CDR3 nucleotides are TGTGCCAGCAGTCCAGGGGGCGAAAAACTGTTTTTT. Its translation: CASSPGGEKLFF.

The chain has TRBV4-2 and TRBJ2-5; 11 positions agree with TRBD2. Germline CDR1 and CDR2: LGHNA and YNFKEQ. V shed 3 bases, J shed 4 bases, and the junction held 10 bases outside the gene matches. The CDR3 sequence is 17 residues long. CDR3: CASSQKTSGALAETQYF. In DNA, the CDR3 is TGTGCCAGCAGCCAGAAGACTAGCGGGGCGCTAGCAGAGACCCAGTACTTC.

The V call is TRBV3-1 (or the pseudogene TRBV3-2), the J call TRBJ1-2; perhaps TRBD1 as D (6 bases). Trimming shortened V by 5 bases and J by 0 bases, and 16 bases separated the two germline ends. This CDR3 contains 16 residues. CDR1 is LGHDT, CDR2 YNNKEL, per germline (reference sequence). The CDR3 nucleotides are TGTGCCAGCAGCTATACAGGGACAAGAGCTAACTATGGCTACACCTTC. It yields the protein CASSYTGTRANYGYTF.

The chain combines TRBV2 with TRBJ2-3; 7 nucleotides line up with TRBD2. CDR3 size: 16 residues. J was trimmed by 2 bases and V by 3 bases; bases with no gene match: 8. Germline loops: CDR1 SNHLY, CDR2 FYNNEI. CDR3 in amino acids: CASSDLQRGATDTQYF. The CDR3 nucleotides are TGTGCCAGCAGTGACCTTCAGCGGGGAGCCACAGATACGCAGTATTTT.

The chain joins TRBV5-1 to TRBJ2-7; D perhaps matches TRBD1 (5 bases). V gave up 0 bases and J gave up 7 bases, with 17 bases separating them. Germline CDR1 and CDR2: SGHRS and YFSETQ. The CDR3 has 15 amino acids. The CDR3 protein is CASSLAPQGGEEQYF. The CDR3 nucleotides read TGCGCCAGCAGCTTGGCCCCTCAGGGTGGGGAAGAGCAGTACTTC. Complete variable domain (other parts from reference TRBV5-1 and TRBJ2-7): KAGVTQTPRYLIKTRGQQVTLSCSPISGHRSVSWYQQTPGQGLQFLFEYFSETQRNKGNFPGRFSGRQFSNSRSEMNVSTLELGDSALYLCASSLAPQGGEEQYFGPGTRLTVT.

V and J are TRBV2 and TRBJ1-2; 10 bases agree with TRBD1. This CDR3 is built from 14 residues. V shed 5 bases, J shed 6 bases, and the junction held 6 bases outside the gene matches. Germline CDR1 is SNHLY and CDR2 is FYNNEI. The DNA of the CDR3 is TGTGCCAGCAGTCAAACGACAGGGGGCAATGGCTACACCTTC. Translated, it gives CASSQTTGGNGYTF.

The chain has TRBV6-6 and TRBJ1-2; D may be TRBD1 (5 bases). V was cut by 6 bases and J by 3 bases, with 11 bases left in between. This CDR3 region has 13 residues. CDR1 is MNHNY and CDR2 is SVGAGI in the germline V gene (reference sequence). The CDR3 DNA is TGTGCCAGCAGAAGGCAGACAGACTATGGCTACACCTTC. Residues: CASRRQTDYGYTF.

This clone came up many times. J is TRBJ2-2 and V is TRBV2; D is uncertain. CDR3 length: 13 amino acids. Trimming cost V 6 bases and J 1 base, with 6 bases left between them. Per the germline V gene, CDR1 is SNHLY and CDR2 is FYNNEI. This CDR3 reads CASSEENTGELFF. The DNA for the CDR3 is TGTGCCAGCAGCGAGGAGAACACCGGGGAGCTGTTTTTT.

CDR3 DNA: TGTGCCAGCAGCTTGCCTACAGGGGTCCAATCACCCCTCCACTTT. Residues: CASSLPTGVQSPLHF. The V call is TRBV5-6, the J call TRBJ1-6; 7 bases match TRBD1. The ends lost 1 base at V and 10 bases at J; junction bases unmatched: 8. CDR1 and CDR2 from the germline V gene are SGHDT and YYEEEE. This CDR3 has 15 amino acids.

J is TRBJ2-5 and V is TRBV18, with D perhaps TRBD1 (5 bases). This CDR3 contains 16 residues. From germline, CDR1 is KGHSH and CDR2 LQKENI. V lost 1 base and J 4 bases, leaving 16 bases between the germline ends. CDR3 DNA sequence: TGTGCCAGCTCACCACGAGGCAGGGAAGGGCGAGAGACCCAGTACTTC. Its translation: CASSPRGREGRETQYF.

V and J are TRBV5-4 and TRBJ1-2, with D unresolved. This CDR3 is built from 16 residues. The V and J ends lost 4 bases and 0 bases respectively, with 16 bases between them. CDR1 and CDR2 (germline): SGHNT, YYREEE (reference sequence). The CDR3 sequence is CASSPSLREPNYGYTF. CDR3 DNA: TGTGCCAGCAGCCCGTCGTTGAGGGAACCTAACTATGGCTACACCTTC.

This rearrangement joins TRBV19 to TRBJ2-2; D is unclear. The length of the CDR3 is 15 residues. CDR1 LNHDA and CDR2 SQIVND come from the germline V gene (reference sequence). Trimming stripped 5 bases from V and 0 bases from J, with 10 bases between. CDR3 residues: CASSVSLANTGELFF. CDR3 nucleotides: TGTGCCAGTAGTGTCTCTCTCGCGAACACCGGGGAGCTGTTTTTT.